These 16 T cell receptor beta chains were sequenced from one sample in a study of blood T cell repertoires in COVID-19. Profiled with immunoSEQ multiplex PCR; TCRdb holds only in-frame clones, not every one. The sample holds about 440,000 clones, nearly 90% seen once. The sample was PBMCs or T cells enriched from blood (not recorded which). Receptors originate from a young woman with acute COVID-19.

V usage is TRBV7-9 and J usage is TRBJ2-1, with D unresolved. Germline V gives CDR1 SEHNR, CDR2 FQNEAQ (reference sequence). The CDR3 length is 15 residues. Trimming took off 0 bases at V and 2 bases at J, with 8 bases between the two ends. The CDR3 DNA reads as TGTGCCAGCAGCTTAGCAGCCCTGCCCTACAATGAGCAGTTCTTC. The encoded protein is CASSLAALPYNEQFF.

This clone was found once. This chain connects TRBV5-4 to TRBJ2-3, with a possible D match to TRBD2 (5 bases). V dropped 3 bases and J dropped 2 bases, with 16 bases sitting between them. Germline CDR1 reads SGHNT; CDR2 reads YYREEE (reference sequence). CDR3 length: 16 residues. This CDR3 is CASSWRAQSSTDTQYF. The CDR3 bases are TGTGCCAGCAGCTGGCGGGCGCAGTCTTCCACAGATACGCAGTATTTT.

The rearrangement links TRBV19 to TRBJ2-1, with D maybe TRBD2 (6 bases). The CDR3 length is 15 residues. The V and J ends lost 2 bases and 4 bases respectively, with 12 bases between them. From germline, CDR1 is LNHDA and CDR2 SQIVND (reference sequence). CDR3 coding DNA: TGTGCCAGTAGTATAACCGGGACTGGATACAATGAGCAGTTCTTC. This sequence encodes CASSITGTGYNEQFF.

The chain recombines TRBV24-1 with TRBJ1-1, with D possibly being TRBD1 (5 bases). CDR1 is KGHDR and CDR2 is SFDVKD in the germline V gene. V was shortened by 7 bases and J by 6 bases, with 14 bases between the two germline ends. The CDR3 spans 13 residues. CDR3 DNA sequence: TGTGCCACCAGCCGCCAGGGATCCGCTGAAGCTTTCTTT. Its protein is CATSRQGSAEAFF.

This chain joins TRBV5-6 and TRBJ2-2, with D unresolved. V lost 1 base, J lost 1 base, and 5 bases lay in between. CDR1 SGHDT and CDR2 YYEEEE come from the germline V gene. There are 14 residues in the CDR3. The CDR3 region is CASSLYRNTGELFF. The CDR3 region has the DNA TGTGCCAGCAGCTTGTATAGGAACACCGGGGAGCTGTTTTTT. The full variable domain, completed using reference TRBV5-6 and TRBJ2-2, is DAGVTQSPTHLIKTRGQQVTLRCSPKSGHDTVSWYQQALGQGPQFIFQYYEEEERQRGNFPDRFSGHQFPNYSSELNVNALLLGDSALYLCASSLYRNTGELFFGEGSRLTVL.

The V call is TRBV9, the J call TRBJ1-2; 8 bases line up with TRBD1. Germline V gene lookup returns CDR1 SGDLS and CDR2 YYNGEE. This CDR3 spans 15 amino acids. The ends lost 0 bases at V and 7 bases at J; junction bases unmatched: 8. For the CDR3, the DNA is TGTGCCAGCAGCGTAGATCAGGGGGCGCGCATTGGCTACACCTTC. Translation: CASSVDQGARIGYTF.

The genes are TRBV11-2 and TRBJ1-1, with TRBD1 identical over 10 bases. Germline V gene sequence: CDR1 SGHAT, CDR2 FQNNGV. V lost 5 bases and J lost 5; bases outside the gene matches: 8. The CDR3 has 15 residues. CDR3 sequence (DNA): TGTGCCAGCAGCCACTGGACAGGGGGGGTGACTGAAGCTTTCTTT. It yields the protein CASSHWTGGVTEAFF.

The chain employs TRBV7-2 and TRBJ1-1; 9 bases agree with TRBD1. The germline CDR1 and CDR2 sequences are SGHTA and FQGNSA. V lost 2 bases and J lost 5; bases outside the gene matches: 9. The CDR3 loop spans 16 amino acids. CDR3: CASSLWEGTGYTEAFF. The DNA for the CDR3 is TGTGCCAGCAGCTTATGGGAAGGGACAGGGTATACTGAAGCTTTCTTT.

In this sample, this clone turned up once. CDR3 nucleotides: TGTGCCAGCAGCCAAGCGGGTAGCAATCAGCCCCAGCATTTT. Its translation: CASSQAGSNQPQHF. This rearrangement joins TRBV4-2 to TRBJ1-5; D is unresolved. Trimming shortened V by 1 base and J by 0 bases, and 4 bases separated the two germline ends. The CDR3 has 14 residues. The V gene's germline CDR1 is LGHNA and CDR2 YNFKEQ.

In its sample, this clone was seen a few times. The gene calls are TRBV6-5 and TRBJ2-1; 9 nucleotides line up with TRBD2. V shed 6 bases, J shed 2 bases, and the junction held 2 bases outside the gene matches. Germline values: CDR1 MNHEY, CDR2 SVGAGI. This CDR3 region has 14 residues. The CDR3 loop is CASRRLAAYNEQFF. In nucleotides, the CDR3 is TGTGCCAGCAGACGACTAGCGGCCTACAATGAGCAGTTCTTC.

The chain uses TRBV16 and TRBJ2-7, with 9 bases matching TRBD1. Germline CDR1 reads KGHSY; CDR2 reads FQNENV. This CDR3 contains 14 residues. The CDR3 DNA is TGTGCCAGCAGCCAATCTCCGAAGGGGACAGGGTATAAGGTC. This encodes CASSQSPKGTGYKV.

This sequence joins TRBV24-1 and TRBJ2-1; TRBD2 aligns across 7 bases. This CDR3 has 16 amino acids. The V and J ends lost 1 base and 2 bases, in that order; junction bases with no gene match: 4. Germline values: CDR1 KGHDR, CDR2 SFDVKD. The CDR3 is CATSDFRGSTYNEQFF. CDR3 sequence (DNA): TGTGCCACCAGTGATTTCCGCGGGAGTACCTACAATGAGCAGTTCTTC.

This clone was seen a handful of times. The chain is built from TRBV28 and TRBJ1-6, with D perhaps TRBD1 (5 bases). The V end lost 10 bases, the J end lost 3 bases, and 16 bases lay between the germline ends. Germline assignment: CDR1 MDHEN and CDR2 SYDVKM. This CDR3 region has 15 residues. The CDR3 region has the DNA TGTGCCACCCAACCACAGGTTTACTATAATTCACCCCTCCACTTT. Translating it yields CATQPQVYYNSPLHF.

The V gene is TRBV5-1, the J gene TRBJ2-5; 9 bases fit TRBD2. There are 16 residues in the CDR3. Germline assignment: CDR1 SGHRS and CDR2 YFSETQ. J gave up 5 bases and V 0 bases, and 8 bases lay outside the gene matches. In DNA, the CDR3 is TGCGCCAGCAGCTTGGGAGGGACAGCGGGAGGTGAGACCCAGTACTTC. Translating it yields CASSLGGTAGGETQYF.

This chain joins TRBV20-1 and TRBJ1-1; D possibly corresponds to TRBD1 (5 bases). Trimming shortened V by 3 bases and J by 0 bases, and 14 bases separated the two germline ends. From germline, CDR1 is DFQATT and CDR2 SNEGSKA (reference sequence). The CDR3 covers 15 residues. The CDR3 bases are TGCAGTGCTAGTTTTAACAGGCATCTGAACACTGAAGCTTTCTTT. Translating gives CSASFNRHLNTEAFF.

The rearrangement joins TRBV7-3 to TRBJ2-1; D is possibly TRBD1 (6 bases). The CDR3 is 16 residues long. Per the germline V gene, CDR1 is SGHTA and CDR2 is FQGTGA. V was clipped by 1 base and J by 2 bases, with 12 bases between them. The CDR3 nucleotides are TGTGCCAGCAGCTTAAATCCAGGGGCGGCCTACAATGAGCAGTTCTTC. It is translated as CASSLNPGAAYNEQFF.